Sequencing of this TCR beta chain was carried out in a study of blood T cells in healthy people across ages. Primed by a sample-barcoded 5' primer and a J-beta primer mix, a second PCR proceeded for 7 to 11 cycles. TCRdb re-called the 5' RACE reads with MiXCR, one entry per CDR3 protein. The sample holds around 900,000 distinct CDR3 sequences, roughly 51% seen once. A minimum of 6 micrograms of total RNA was extracted per sample. V lost 3 bases and J 2 bases, leaving 20 bases between the germline ends. Germline assignment: CDR1 DFQATT and CDR2 SNEGSKA (reference sequence). This CDR3 spans 17 amino acids.

This receptor was taken from an older woman in good health. The genes are TRBV20-1 and TRBJ1-5, with D possibly TRBD1 on 6 matching bases. The sequenced sample was blood. This CDR3 reads CSARDLSRGGGNQPQHF. The CDR3 DNA sequence: TGCAGTGCTAGGGACCTTAGCAGGGGCGGCGGCAATCAGCCCCAGCATTTT.